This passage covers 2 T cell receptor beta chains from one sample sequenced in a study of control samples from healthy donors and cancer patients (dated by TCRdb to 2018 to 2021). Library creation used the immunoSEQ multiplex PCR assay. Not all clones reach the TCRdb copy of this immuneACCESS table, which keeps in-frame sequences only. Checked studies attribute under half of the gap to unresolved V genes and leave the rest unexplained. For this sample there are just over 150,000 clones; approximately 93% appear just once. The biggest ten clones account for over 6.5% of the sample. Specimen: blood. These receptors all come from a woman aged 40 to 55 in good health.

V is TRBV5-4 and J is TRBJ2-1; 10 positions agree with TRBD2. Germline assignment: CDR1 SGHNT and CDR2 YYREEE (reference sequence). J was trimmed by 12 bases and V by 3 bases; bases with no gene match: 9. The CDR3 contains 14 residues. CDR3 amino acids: CASSSGLAVYGQFF. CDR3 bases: TGTGCCAGCAGCTCAGGACTAGCGGTCTACGGGCAGTTCTTC.

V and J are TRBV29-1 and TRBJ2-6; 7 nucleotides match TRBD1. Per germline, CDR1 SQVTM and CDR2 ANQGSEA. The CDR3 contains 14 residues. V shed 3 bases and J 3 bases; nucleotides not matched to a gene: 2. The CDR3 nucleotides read TGCAGCGTTGAGACAGGGTATGGGGCCAACGTCCTGACTTTC. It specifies CSVETGYGANVLTF.